This T cell receptor (beta chain) originates from a study of blood T cell repertoires in COVID-19. Study at large: COVID-19 samples, acute and convalescent, were from the United States, Italy and Spain. T cells, B-cell-depleted T cells, or PBMCs supplied cDNA or gDNA.

Which cohort a participant joined came from the clinical history participants gave. Donors of Cohort 3 who recovered were those that had two negative PCRs, clearance, or symptom resolution. The CDR3 extends over 13 amino acids. V lost 5 bases and J 3 bases, leaving 11 bases between the germline ends. The germline V gene encodes CDR1 MNHEY and CDR2 SVGAGI. Repertoires were generated with immunoSEQ multiplex PCR, while TCRdb's copy carries only in-frame clones and drops some. This sample has a few hundred thousand clones; roughly 87% occur once, and the top ten carry roughly 3%. The receptor comes from a woman in her thirties who had recovered from COVID-19. The material sequenced was PBMCs or T cells enriched from blood (not recorded which). V gene TRBV6-5 combines with J gene TRBJ2-7; perhaps TRBD1 as D (6 bases). In DNA, the CDR3 is TGTGCCAGCAGTACCGGACAGATCTACGAGCAGTACTTC. The encoded protein is CASSTGQIYEQYF.